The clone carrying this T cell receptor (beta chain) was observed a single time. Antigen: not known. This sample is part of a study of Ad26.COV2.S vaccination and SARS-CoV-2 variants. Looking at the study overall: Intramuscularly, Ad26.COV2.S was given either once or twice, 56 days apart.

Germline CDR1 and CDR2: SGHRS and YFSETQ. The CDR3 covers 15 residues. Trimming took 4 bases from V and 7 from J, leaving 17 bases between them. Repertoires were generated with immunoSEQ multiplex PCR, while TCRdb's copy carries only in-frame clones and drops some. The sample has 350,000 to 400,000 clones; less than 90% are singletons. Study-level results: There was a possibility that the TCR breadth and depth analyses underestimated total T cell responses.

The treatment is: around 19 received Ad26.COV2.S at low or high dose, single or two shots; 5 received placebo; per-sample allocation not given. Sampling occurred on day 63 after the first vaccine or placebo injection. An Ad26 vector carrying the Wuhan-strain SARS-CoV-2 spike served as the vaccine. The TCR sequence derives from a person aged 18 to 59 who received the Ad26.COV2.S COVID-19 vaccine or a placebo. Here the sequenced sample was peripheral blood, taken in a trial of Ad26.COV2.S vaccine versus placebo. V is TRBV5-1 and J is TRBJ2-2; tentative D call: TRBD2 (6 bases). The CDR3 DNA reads TGCGCCAGCAGCCCGGGCGGGGCGGACGGCGGGGAGCTGTTTTTT. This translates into CASSPGGADGGELFF. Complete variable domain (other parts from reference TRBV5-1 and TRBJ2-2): KAGVTQTPRYLIKTRGQQVTLSCSPISGHRSVSWYQQTPGQGLQFLFEYFSETQRNKGNFPGRFSGRQFSNSRSEMNVSTLELGDSALYLCASSPGGADGGELFFGEGSRLTVL.